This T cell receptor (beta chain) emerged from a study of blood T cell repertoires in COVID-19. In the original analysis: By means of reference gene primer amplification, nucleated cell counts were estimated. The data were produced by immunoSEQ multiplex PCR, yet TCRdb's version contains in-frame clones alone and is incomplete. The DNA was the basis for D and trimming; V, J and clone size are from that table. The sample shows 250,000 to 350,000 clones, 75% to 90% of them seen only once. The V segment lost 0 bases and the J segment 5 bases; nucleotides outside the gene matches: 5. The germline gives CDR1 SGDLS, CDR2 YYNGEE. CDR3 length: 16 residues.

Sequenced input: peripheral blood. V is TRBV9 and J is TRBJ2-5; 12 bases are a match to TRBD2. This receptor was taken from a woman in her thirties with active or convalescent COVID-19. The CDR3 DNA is TGTGCCAGCAGCGTAGGATCTAGCGGGGGGGCTGAGACCCAGTACTTC. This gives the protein CASSVGSSGGAETQYF.